The 15 T cell receptor beta chains reported below all come from one sample, sequenced in a study of blood T cell repertoires in COVID-19. Measured with immunoSEQ multiplex PCR; TCRdb has only the in-frame clones, and not every one. Among 200,000 to 300,000 clones listed, about 87% were seen once. Material: peripheral blood. The receptors were sampled from a man aged 55 to 70 who had recovered from COVID-19.

The V call is TRBV19, the J call TRBJ2-6; D gene unclear. CDR3 size: 18 residues. Trimming left V 5 bases short and J 0 bases short, with 17 bases between. Germline lookup yields CDR1 LNHDA and CDR2 SQIVND (reference sequence). This CDR3 is CASSPRAEFGSGANVLTF. The DNA for the CDR3 is TGTGCCAGTAGTCCGCGAGCTGAGTTCGGCTCTGGGGCCAACGTCCTGACTTTC.

The chain carries TRBV6-6 and TRBJ2-2; 10 bases match TRBD1. The junction had 3 bases not matched to a gene; V was cut back by 4 bases and J by 1 base. CDR1 is MNHNY, CDR2 SVGAGI, per germline (reference sequence). This CDR3 is built from 16 residues. The CDR3, as DNA: TGTGCCAGCAGTTCCGGGACAGGGGTGAACACCGGGGAGCTGTTTTTT. It yields the protein CASSSGTGVNTGELFF.

The genes are TRBV14 and TRBJ1-1, with 10 bases lining up with TRBD1. Germline V gene sequence: CDR1 SGHDN, CDR2 FVKESK. This CDR3 region has 16 residues. V was pared by 6 bases and J by 0 bases, with 7 bases of the junction left unmatched. The DNA for the CDR3 is TGTGCCAGCAGGCCGGGACAGGGGACCCTGAACACTGAAGCTTTCTTT. Protein product: CASRPGQGTLNTEAFF.

V and J are TRBV27 and TRBJ2-3, with TRBD1 matching over 8 bases. CDR1 is MNHEY, CDR2 SMNVEV, per germline (reference sequence). The CDR3 contains 14 residues. Losses at the gene ends were 7 bases for V and 4 bases for J; bases not matched to a gene: 7. The CDR3 sequence is CASIPAGGADTQYF. The CDR3 DNA is TGTGCCAGCATCCCGGCAGGGGGCGCAGATACGCAGTATTTT.

CDR3 amino acids: CASSQPGTGNQETQYF. In nucleotides, the CDR3 is TGTGCCAGCAGCCAACCCGGGACAGGGAACCAAGAGACCCAGTACTTC. J is TRBJ2-5 and V is TRBV14, with TRBD1 identical over 9 bases. The CDR3 is made up of 16 amino acids. Germline loops: CDR1 SGHDN, CDR2 FVKESK. The trim removed 2 bases at V and 0 bases at J, leaving 4 bases unmatched.

V usage is TRBV7-2 and J usage is TRBJ2-3, with 7 bases identical to TRBD2. CDR1 and CDR2 from the germline V gene are SGHTA and FQGNSA. J gave up 2 bases and V 1 base, and 12 bases lay outside the gene matches. This CDR3 region has 18 residues. CDR3 DNA sequence: TGTGCCAGCAGCTTAGGAGAGCGGGAACAGGTTGTCACAGATACGCAGTATTTT. Protein product: CASSLGEREQVVTDTQYF.

The chain uses TRBV20-1 and TRBJ2-5, with D unresolved. The germline CDR1 and CDR2 sequences are DFQATT and SNEGSKA (reference sequence). Between the trimmed V and J ends, which lost 5 bases and 5 bases, there was a span of 9 bases. The length of the CDR3 is 11 residues. The CDR3 loop reads CSALALETQYF. CDR3 bases: TGCAGTGCTTTGGCCTTGGAGACCCAGTACTTC.

This chain connects TRBV28 to TRBJ1-2, with 7 bases matching TRBD1. Germline lookup yields CDR1 MDHEN and CDR2 SYDVKM. CDR3 size: 15 residues. With 8 bases clipped from V and 3 bases from J, the junction kept 12 bases outside the gene matches. Here the CDR3 reads CASRSTGPPDYGYTF. The CDR3 DNA follows: TGTGCCAGCCGCTCGACAGGGCCTCCGGACTATGGCTACACCTTC.

The chain combines TRBV6-5 with TRBJ1-2; the D is unclear. V lost 5 bases and J 8 bases, leaving 9 bases between the germline ends. The CDR3 totals 11 residues. Germline V gives CDR1 MNHEY, CDR2 SVGAGI. The CDR3, as DNA: TGTGCCAGCAGTCCCAAAGAGGGCTACACCTTC. Protein sequence: CASSPKEGYTF.

V gene TRBV6-6 combines with J gene TRBJ1-1; D ambiguous. Germline-derived CDR1 and CDR2 are MNHNY and SVGAGI (reference sequence). V lost 0 bases and J 8 bases, leaving 7 bases between the germline ends. This CDR3 is built from 12 residues. The chain's CDR3 is CASSYSGSEAFF. CDR3 in DNA: TGTGCCAGCAGTTACTCGGGCAGCGAAGCTTTCTTT.

The chain links TRBV5-1 to TRBJ1-2; D unresolved. CDR1 SGHRS and CDR2 YFSETQ come from the germline V gene. The CDR3 covers 14 residues. The V end was cut by 4 bases, the J end by 5 bases, with 15 bases between. CDR3 DNA: TGCGCCAGCAGCCGCGGAGACTCCCCGTATGGCTACACCTTC. Encoded protein: CASSRGDSPYGYTF.

This sequence joins TRBV19 and TRBJ1-1, with 8 bases identical to TRBD1. The CDR3 totals 14 residues. With V trimmed by 4 bases and J by 7 bases, 8 bases remained unmatched. Germline values: CDR1 LNHDA, CDR2 SQIVND (reference sequence). The CDR3 DNA reads as TGTGCCAGTAGTAGAGAGACAGGGGCCCTTGAAGCTTTCTTT. The encoded protein is CASSRETGALEAFF.

The genes are TRBV6-5 and TRBJ2-5; maybe TRBD1 (5 bases). Per germline, CDR1 MNHEY and CDR2 SVGAGI. The CDR3 spans 13 residues. Trimming took off 6 bases at V and 0 bases at J, with 8 bases between the two ends. DNA of the CDR3: TGTGCCAGCAGCCCGACAGACCAAGAGACCCAGTACTTC. This translates into CASSPTDQETQYF.

The chain has TRBV19 and TRBJ1-5, with a possible D match to TRBD1 (6 bases). The CDR3 is 13 residues long. V dropped 10 bases and J dropped 9 bases, with 19 bases sitting between them. Germline V gene lookup returns CDR1 LNHDA and CDR2 SQIVND (reference sequence). The CDR3 sequence is CATIQGGTGPQHF. The CDR3 DNA reads TGTGCCACTATACAGGGAGGGACTGGGCCCCAGCATTTT. The whole variable domain, remainder taken from reference TRBV19 and TRBJ1-5, is DGGITQSPKYLFRKEGQNVTLSCEQNLNHDAMYWYRQDPGQGLRLIYYSQIVNDFQKGDIAEGYSVSREKKESFPLTVTSAQKNPTAFYLCATIQGGTGPQHFGDGTRLSIL.

The gene calls are TRBV5-1 and TRBJ1-6, with TRBD1 matching over 7 bases. V was pared by 4 bases and J by 5 bases, with 6 bases of the junction left unmatched. The germline V gene has CDR1 SGHRS and CDR2 YFSETQ. The CDR3 has 15 residues. CDR3 bases: TGCGCCAGCAGCCCAGGGACAGCCGATAATTCACCCCTCCACTTT. Its translation is CASSPGTADNSPLHF.